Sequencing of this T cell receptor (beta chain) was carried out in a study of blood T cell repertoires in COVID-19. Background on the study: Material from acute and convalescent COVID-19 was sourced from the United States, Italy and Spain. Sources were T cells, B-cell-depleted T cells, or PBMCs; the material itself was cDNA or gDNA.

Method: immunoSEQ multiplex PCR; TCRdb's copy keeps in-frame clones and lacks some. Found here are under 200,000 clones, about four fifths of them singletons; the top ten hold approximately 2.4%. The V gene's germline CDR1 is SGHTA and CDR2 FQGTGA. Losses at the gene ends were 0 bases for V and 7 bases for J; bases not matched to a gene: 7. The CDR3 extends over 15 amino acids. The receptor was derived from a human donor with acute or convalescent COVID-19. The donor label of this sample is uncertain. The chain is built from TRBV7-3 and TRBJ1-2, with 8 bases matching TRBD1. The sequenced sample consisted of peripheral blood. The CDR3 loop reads CASSLTRTGGGGYTF. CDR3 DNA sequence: TGTGCCAGCAGCTTAACCCGAACAGGGGGAGGTGGCTACACCTTC.